This entry features one T cell receptor (beta chain) sequence. The antigen remains undetermined. 13 Jbeta primers and 60 Vbeta primers were used for the PCR. Per the authors' pipeline: Unique TCR beta chains totaled some 80 million in a later count, with approximately 11 million of them shared. Repertoires were generated with immunoSEQ multiplex PCR, while TCRdb's copy carries only in-frame clones and drops some. That table supplies the V and J calls and clone size; D and trimming were determined from the DNA. The sample spans some 40,000 clones; the ten largest clones claim roughly 6.4%. These data come from a study of cytomegalovirus exposure and HLA in healthy donors. General study results and limits: The study found most TCR sequences rare, yet found some public TCRs in many donors.

The CDR3 length is 15 residues. Germline V CDR1 and CDR2: GTSNPN, SVGIG (reference sequence). Trimming cost V 6 bases and J 7 bases; bases outside gene matches: 15. The chain employs TRBV30 and TRBJ2-1; 7 nucleotides match TRBD2. Sequenced sample: PBMCs. The sequence came from a human donor in good health. The CDR3 nucleotides read TGTGCCTGTCGACCGGGGCTAGCGGTGTGGAATGAGCAGTTCTTC. Protein sequence: CACRPGLAVWNEQFF.